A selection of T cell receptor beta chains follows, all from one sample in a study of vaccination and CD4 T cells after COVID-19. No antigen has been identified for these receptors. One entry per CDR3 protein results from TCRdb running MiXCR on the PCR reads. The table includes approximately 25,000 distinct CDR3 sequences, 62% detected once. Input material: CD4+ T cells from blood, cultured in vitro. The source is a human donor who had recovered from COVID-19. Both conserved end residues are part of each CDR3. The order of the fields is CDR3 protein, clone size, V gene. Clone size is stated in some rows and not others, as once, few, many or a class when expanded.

cdr3_aa: CASSFGLEANYGYTF
clone_size: .
v_call: TRBV7-2

cdr3_aa: CASSLAGSFGYTF
clone_size: .
v_call: TRBV7-2

cdr3_aa: CASSGLTGGTYEQYF
clone_size: .
v_call: TRBV12-3/TRBV12-4

cdr3_aa: CASREDRGTEAFF
clone_size: .
v_call: TRBV2

cdr3_aa: CASSQGFGQPQHF
clone_size: .
v_call: TRBV14

cdr3_aa: CATSTRSGTGEYEQYF
clone_size: .
v_call: TRBV15

cdr3_aa: CASSYLSGGRNTEAFF
clone_size: few
v_call: TRBV6-5

cdr3_aa: CAISAREGGTGELFF
clone_size: .
v_call: TRBV10-3

cdr3_aa: CSARAGGNNQPQHF
clone_size: .
v_call: TRBV20-1

cdr3_aa: CASSPGQGYGELFF
clone_size: .
v_call: TRBV27

cdr3_aa: CSAGYRVLEDTQYF
clone_size: .
v_call: TRBV20-1

cdr3_aa: CASSRKDRAGGAQHF
clone_size: once
v_call: TRBV28

cdr3_aa: CASKSSGQGETQYF
clone_size: few
v_call: TRBV27

cdr3_aa: CAIQPGGGEGRSGANVLTF
clone_size: .
v_call: TRBV10-3

cdr3_aa: CASSTRQAPEAFF
clone_size: .
v_call: TRBV7-2

cdr3_aa: CASQGLSGRLVTQYF
clone_size: .
v_call: TRBV27

cdr3_aa: CASSLIGTDYQPQHF
clone_size: .
v_call: TRBV28

cdr3_aa: CASSYPRLNRGRAEAFF
clone_size: .
v_call: TRBV28

cdr3_aa: CATRGGDNYGYTF
clone_size: .
v_call: TRBV24-1

cdr3_aa: CASSPGHRVTGNTIYF
clone_size: .
v_call: TRBV4-1

cdr3_aa: CAISEGDLNSPLHF
clone_size: .
v_call: TRBV10-3

cdr3_aa: CSAHLGANEKLFF
clone_size: .
v_call: TRBV20-1

cdr3_aa: CASSFGTGVGFGEKLFF
clone_size: .
v_call: TRBV28

cdr3_aa: CASSMSGGRIGTEAFF
clone_size: .
v_call: TRBV19

cdr3_aa: CASSNLGHHSGANVLTF
clone_size: .
v_call: TRBV7-8

cdr3_aa: CASSISGRGQPQHF
clone_size: .
v_call: TRBV19

cdr3_aa: CASSQDLQPQHF
clone_size: few
v_call: TRBV4-2

cdr3_aa: CASRGLGGGNQPQHF
clone_size: few
v_call: TRBV2

cdr3_aa: CASRWGLAGTDTQYF
clone_size: .
v_call: TRBV2